These 2 T cell receptor beta chains share one sample of origin, sequenced in a study of beta chain features in type 1 diabetes. Their antigen targets remain unknown. Whole-study results and caveats: Within each of all four CD4+ subsets, Type 1 diabetes patients had TCRB CDR3s that were moderately but significantly shorter.

The study reverse transcribed the entire isolated RNA, so it sequenced expressed TCRB transcripts. Only in-frame clones appear in the TCRdb table, and some are missing; sequencing was by immunoSEQ multiplex PCR. Among roughly 150,000 clones listed, 8.5% to 10% were seen once. Material for sequencing was central memory CD4+ T cells from blood. The receptors were sampled from a woman in her 30s with type 1 diabetes.

This chain links TRBV5-4 with TRBJ1-4; TRBD1 agrees at 10 bases. CDR3 length: 17 amino acids. Germline assignment: CDR1 SGHNT and CDR2 YYREEE (reference sequence). The V segment lost 4 bases and the J segment 6 bases; nucleotides outside the gene matches: 12. The CDR3 DNA is TGTGCCAGCAGCCAGGGACAGGGGCCACTACAAGATGAAAAACTGTTTTTT. Translated, it gives CASSQGQGPLQDEKLFF.

This clone was counted a few times. This chain links TRBV6-1 with TRBJ2-7; 9 bases align to TRBD1. V lost 4 bases, J lost 0 bases, and 10 bases stayed unmatched. The germline CDR1 and CDR2 sequences are MNHNS and SASEGT. The CDR3 totals 17 residues. CDR3 loop: CASSGGQGPPLSYEQYF. As DNA, the CDR3 is TGTGCCAGCAGTGGCGGACAGGGGCCCCCCCTCTCCTACGAGCAGTACTTC.